This TCR beta chain comes out of a study of T cell repertoires in cytomegalovirus infection. On the study more broadly: Carrying CMV and the relevant HLA type showed in public TCR beta signatures.

Trimming left V 2 bases short and J 0 bases short, with 7 bases between. The CDR3 spans 13 residues. CDR1 is DFQATT and CDR2 is SNEGSKA in the germline V gene (reference sequence). TCRdb reanalysed the reads using MiXCR and keeps one entry per CDR3 protein. Among about 530,000 distinct CDR3 sequences listed, about 30% were seen once. This sequence was found in a human donor in good health (CMV status not recorded). Some clones in this sample may be carry-over from other donors' samples. Sequencing was done on a sample of PBMCs. V gene TRBV20-1 combines with J gene TRBJ1-1; the D is unclear. CDR3 protein: CSARSQMNTEAFF. In nucleotides, the CDR3 is TGCAGTGCTAGAAGTCAGATGAACACTGAAGCTTTCTTT.